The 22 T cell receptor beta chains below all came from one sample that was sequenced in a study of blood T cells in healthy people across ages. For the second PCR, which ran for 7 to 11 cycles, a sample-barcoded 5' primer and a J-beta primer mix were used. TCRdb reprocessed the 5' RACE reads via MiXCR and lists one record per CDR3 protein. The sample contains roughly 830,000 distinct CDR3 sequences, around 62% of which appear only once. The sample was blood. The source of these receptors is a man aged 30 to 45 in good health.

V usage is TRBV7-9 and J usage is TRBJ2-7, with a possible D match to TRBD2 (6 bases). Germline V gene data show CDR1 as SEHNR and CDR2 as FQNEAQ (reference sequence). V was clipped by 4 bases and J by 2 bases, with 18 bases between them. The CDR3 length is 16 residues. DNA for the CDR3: TGTGCCAGCAGCTCAGCACTCGGACTAACAGCCTACGAGCAGTACTTC. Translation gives CASSSALGLTAYEQYF.

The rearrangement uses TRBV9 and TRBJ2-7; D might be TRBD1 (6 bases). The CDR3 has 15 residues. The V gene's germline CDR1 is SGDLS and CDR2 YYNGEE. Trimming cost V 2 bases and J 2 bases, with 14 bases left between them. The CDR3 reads CASSVTGTMPYEQYF. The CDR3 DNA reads TGTGCCAGCAGCGTGACCGGGACAATGCCCTACGAGCAGTACTTC.

CDR3 in DNA: TGTGCCAGCAGCCCCGCGCGGTTGGCAACCCAGTACTTC. Protein product: CASSPARLATQYF. This chain connects TRBV11-1 to TRBJ2-7, with D uncertain. The CDR3 contains 13 residues. Germline V CDR1 and CDR2: SGHAT, FQDESV (reference sequence). Between the trimmed V and J ends, which lost 5 bases and 10 bases, there was a span of 18 bases.

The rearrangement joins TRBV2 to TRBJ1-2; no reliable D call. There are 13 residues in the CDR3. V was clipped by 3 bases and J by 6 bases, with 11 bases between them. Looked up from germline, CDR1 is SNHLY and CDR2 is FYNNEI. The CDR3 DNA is TGTGCCAGCAGTGAGGGAGGGTTTGATGGCTACACCTTC. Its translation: CASSEGGFDGYTF.

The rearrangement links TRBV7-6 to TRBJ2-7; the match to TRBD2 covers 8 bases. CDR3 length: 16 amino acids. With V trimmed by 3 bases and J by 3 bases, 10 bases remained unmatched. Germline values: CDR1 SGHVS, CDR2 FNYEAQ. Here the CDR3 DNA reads TGTGCCAGCAGCTTTGCCTCGGGGGGGGGCGTCTACGAGCAGTACTTC. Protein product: CASSFASGGGVYEQYF.

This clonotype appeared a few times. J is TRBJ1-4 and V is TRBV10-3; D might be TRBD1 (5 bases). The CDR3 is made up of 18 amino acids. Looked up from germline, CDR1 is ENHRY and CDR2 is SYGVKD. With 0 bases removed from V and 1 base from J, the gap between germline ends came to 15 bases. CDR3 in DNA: TGTGCCATCAGTGAGTCGCCCTGGGGACGGAAAACTAATGAAAAACTGTTTTTT. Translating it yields CAISESPWGRKTNEKLFF.

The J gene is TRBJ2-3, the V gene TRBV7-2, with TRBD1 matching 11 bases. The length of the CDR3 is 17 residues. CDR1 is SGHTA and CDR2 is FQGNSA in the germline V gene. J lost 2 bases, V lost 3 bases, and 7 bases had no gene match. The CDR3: CASSFAGQGAVTDTQYF. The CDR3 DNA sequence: TGTGCCAGCAGCTTCGCAGGACAGGGGGCAGTCACAGATACGCAGTATTTT.

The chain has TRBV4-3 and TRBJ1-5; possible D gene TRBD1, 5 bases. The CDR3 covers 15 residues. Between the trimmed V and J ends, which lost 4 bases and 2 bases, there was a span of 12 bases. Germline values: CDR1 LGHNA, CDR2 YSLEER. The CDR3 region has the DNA TGCGCCAGCAGCCCGGGCGGGGGTCGCAATCAGCCCCAGCATTTT. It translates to CASSPGGGRNQPQHF.

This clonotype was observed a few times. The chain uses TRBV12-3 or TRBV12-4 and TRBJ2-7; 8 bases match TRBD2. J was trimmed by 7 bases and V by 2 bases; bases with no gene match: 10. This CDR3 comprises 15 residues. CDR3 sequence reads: CASSLSGGAYNEQYF. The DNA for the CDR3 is TGTGCCAGCAGTTTATCGGGGGGGGCCTACAATGAGCAGTACTTC.

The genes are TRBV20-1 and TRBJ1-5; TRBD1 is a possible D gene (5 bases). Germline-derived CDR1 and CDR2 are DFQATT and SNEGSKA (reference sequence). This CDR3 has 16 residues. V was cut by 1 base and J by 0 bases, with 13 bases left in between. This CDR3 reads CSARATRTNSNQPQHF. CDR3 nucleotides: TGCAGTGCTAGAGCCACGAGGACAAATAGCAATCAGCCCCAGCATTTT.

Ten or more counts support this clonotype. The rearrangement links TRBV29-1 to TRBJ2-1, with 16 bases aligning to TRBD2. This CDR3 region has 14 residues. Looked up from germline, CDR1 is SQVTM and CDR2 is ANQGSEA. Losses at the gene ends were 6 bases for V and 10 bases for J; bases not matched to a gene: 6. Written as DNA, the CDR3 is TGCAGCGTCGGGACTAGCGGGGGGGCCTTAGAGCAGTTCTTC. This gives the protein CSVGTSGGALEQFF.

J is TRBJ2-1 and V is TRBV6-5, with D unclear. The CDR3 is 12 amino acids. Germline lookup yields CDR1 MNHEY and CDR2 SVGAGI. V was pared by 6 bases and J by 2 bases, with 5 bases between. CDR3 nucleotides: TGTGCCAGCAGGGCTCCCTACAATGAGCAGTTCTTC. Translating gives CASRAPYNEQFF.

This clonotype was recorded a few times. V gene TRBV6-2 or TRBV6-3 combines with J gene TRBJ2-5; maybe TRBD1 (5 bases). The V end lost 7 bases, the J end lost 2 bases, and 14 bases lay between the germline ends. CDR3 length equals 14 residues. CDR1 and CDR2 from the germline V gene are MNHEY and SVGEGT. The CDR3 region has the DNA TGTGCCAGCATTCAGGGAAACAATCAAGAGACCCAGTACTTC. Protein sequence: CASIQGNNQETQYF.

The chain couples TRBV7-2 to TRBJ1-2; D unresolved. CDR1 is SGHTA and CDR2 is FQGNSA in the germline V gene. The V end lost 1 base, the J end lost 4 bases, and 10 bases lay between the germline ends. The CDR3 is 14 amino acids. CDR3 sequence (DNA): TGTGCCAGCAGCTTAGGTGCCCAGCCCTATGGCTACACCTTC. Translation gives CASSLGAQPYGYTF.

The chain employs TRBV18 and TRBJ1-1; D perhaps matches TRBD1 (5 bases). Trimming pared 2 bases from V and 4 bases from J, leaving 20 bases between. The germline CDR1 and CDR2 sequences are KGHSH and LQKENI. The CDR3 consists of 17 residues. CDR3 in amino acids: CASSPVGAGTHGTEAFF. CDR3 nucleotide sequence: TGTGCCAGCTCACCAGTAGGGGCAGGGACTCACGGCACTGAAGCTTTCTTT.

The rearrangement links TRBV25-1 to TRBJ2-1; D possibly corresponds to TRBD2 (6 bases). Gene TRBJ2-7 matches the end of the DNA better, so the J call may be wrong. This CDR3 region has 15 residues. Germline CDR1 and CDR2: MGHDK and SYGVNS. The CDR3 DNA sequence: TGTGCCAGCAGTGAACGTCGGGCTAGCGTGGGGGAGCAGTACTTC. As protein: CASSERRASVGEQYF.

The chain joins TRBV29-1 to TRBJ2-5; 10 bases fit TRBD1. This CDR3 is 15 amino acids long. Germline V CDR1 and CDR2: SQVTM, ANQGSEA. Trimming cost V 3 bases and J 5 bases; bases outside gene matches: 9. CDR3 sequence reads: CSVDRPGQGFETQYF. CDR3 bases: TGCAGCGTTGACCGCCCGGGACAGGGGTTTGAGACCCAGTACTTC. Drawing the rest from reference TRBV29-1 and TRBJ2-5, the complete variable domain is SAVISQKPSRDICQRGTSLTIQCQVDSQVTMMFWYRQQPGQSLTLIATANQGSEATYESGFVIDKFPISRPNLTFSTLTVSNMSPEDSSIYLCSVDRPGQGFETQYFGPGTRLLVL.

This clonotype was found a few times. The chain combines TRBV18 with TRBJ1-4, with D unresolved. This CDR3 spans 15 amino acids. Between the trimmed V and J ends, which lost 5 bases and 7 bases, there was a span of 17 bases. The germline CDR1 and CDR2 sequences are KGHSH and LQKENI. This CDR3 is CASSATGPEGEKLFF. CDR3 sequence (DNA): TGTGCCAGCTCAGCAACCGGGCCCGAGGGTGAAAAACTGTTTTTT.

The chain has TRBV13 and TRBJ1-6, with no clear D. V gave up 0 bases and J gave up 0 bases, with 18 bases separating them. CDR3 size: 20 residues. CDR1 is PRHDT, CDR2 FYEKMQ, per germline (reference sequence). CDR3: CASSLGVLQLGSSYNSPLHF. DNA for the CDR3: TGTGCCAGCAGCTTAGGCGTTCTACAGTTGGGTAGCTCCTATAATTCACCCCTCCACTTT.

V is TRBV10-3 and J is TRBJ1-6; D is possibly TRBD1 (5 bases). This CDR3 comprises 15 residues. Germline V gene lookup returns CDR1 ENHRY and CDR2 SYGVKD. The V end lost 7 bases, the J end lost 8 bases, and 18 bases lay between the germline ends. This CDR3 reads CAITTGLGNDSPLHF. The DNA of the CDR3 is TGTGCCATCACTACGGGACTGGGAAATGATTCACCCCTCCACTTT.

This CDR3 reads CASSGIRDRGDNEQFF. CDR3 bases: TGCGCCAGCAGCGGCATCCGGGACAGGGGGGACAATGAGCAGTTCTTC. The rearrangement joins TRBV5-1 to TRBJ2-1; 11 bases align to TRBD1. Per the germline V gene, CDR1 is SGHRS and CDR2 is YFSETQ. This CDR3 is 16 amino acids long. V dropped 4 bases and J dropped 5; count of bases not matched to a gene: 8.

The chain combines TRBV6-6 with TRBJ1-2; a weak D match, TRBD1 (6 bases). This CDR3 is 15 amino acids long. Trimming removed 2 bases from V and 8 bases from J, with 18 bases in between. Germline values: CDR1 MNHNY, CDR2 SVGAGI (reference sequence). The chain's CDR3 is CASSYTGPQVGGYTF. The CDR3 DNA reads TGTGCCAGCAGTTACACAGGGCCCCAGGTGGGAGGCTACACCTTC.